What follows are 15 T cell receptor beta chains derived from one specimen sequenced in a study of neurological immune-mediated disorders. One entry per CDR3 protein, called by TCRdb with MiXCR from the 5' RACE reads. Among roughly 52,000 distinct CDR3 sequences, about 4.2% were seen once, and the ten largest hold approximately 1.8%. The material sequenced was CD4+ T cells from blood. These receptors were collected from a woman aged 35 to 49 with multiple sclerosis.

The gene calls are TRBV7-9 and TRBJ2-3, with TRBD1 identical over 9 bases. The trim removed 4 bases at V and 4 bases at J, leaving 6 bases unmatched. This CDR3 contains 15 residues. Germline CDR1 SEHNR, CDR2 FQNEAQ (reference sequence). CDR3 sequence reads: CASSSFRQGADTQYF. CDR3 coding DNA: TGTGCCAGCAGCTCGTTTCGACAGGGGGCAGATACGCAGTATTTT.

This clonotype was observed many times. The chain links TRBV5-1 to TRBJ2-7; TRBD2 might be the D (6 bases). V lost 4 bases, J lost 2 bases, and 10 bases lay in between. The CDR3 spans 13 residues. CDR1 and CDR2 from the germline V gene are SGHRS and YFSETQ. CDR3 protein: CASSGGLAYEQYF. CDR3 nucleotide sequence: TGCGCCAGCAGCGGGGGACTTGCCTACGAGCAGTACTTC.

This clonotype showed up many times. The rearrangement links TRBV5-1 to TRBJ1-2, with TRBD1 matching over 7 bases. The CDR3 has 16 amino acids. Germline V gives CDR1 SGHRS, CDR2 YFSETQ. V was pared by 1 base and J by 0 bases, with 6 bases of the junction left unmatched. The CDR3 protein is CASSLHRGPANYGYTF. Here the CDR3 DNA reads TGCGCCAGCAGCTTGCACAGGGGCCCTGCTAACTATGGCTACACCTTC.

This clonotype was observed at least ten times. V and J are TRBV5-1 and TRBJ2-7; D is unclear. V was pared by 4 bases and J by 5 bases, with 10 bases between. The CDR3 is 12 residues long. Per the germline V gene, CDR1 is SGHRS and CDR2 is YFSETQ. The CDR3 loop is CASSNPQNEQYF. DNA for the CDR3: TGCGCCAGCAGCAATCCCCAGAACGAGCAGTACTTC.

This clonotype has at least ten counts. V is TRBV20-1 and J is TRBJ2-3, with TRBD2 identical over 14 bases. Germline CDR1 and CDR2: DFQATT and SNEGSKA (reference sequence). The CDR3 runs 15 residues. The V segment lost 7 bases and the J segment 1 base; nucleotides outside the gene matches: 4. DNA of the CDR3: TGCAGTGGACTAGCGGGGGGGCGCGGCACAGATACGCAGTATTTT. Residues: CSGLAGGRGTDTQYF.

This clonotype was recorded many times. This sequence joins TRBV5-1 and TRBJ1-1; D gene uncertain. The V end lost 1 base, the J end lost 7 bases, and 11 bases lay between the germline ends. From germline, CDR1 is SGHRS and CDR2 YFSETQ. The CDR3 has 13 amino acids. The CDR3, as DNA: TGCGCCAGCAGCTTGTCCGGGTCCCTTGAAGCTTTCTTT. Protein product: CASSLSGSLEAFF.

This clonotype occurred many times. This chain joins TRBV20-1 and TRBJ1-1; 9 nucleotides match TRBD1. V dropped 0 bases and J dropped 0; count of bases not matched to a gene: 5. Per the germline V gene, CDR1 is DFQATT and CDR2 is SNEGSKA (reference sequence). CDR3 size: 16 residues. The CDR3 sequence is CSARDWDRAMNTEAFF. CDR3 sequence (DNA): TGCAGTGCTAGAGATTGGGACAGGGCGATGAACACTGAAGCTTTCTTT.

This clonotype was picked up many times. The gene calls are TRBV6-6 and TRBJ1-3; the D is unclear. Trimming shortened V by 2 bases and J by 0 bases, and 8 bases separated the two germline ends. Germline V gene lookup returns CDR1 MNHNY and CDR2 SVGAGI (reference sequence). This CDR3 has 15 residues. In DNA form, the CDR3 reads TGTGCCAGCAGTTACGAGGGCAACTCTGGAAACACCATATATTTT. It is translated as CASSYEGNSGNTIYF.

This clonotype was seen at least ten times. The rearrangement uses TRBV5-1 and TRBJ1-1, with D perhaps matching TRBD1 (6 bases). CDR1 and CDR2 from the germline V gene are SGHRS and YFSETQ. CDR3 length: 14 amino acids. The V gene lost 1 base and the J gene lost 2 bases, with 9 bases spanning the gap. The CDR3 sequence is CASSLLDSNTEAFF. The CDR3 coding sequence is TGCGCCAGCAGCTTGTTGGACAGCAACACTGAAGCTTTCTTT.

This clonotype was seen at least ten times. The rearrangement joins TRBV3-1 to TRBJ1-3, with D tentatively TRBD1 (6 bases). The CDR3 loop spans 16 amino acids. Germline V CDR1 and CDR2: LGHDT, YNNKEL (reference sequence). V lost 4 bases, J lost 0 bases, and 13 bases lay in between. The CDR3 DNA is TGTGCCAGCAGCCGGTGGACAGACAGCTCTGGAAACACCATATATTTT. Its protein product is CASSRWTDSSGNTIYF. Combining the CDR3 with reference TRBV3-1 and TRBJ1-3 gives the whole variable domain DTAVSQTPKYLVTQMGNDKSIKCEQNLGHDTMYWYKQDSKKFLKIMFSYNNKELIINETVPNRFSPKSPDKAHLNLHINSLELGDSAVYFCASSRWTDSSGNTIYFGEGSWLTVV.

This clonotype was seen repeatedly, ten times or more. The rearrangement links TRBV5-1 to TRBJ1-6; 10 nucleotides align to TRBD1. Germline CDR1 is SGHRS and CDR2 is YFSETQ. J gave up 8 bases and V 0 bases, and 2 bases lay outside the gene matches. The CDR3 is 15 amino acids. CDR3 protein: CASSLGQGADSPLHF. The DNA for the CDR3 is TGCGCCAGCAGCTTGGGACAGGGGGCTGATTCACCCCTCCACTTT.

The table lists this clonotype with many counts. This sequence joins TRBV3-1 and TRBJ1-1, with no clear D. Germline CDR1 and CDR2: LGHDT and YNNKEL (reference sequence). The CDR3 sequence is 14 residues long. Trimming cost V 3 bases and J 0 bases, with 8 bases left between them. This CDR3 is CASSQAPMNTEAFF. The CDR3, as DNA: TGTGCCAGCAGCCAGGCCCCTATGAACACTGAAGCTTTCTTT. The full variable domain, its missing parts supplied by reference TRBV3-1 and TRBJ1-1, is DTAVSQTPKYLVTQMGNDKSIKCEQNLGHDTMYWYKQDSKKFLKIMFSYNNKELIINETVPNRFSPKSPDKAHLNLHINSLELGDSAVYFCASSQAPMNTEAFFGQGTRLTVV.

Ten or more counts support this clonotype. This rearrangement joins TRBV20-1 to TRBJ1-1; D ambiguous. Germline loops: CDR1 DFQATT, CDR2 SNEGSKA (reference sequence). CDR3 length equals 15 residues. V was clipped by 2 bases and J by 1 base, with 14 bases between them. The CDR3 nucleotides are TGCAGTGCTAGAAACATCCATTCGGGGAACACTGAAGCTTTCTTT. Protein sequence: CSARNIHSGNTEAFF.

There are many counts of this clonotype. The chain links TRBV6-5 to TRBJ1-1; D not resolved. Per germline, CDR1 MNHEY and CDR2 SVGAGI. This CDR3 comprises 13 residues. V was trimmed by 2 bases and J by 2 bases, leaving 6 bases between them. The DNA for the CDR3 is TGTGCCAGCAGTTACGGCGGAAACACTGAAGCTTTCTTT. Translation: CASSYGGNTEAFF.

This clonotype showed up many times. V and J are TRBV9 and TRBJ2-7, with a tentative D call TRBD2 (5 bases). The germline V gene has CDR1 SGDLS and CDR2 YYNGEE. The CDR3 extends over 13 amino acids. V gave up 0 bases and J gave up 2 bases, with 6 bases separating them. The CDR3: CASSVGGTYEQYF. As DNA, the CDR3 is TGTGCCAGCAGCGTAGGAGGGACCTACGAGCAGTACTTC.